Below are 15 T cell receptor beta chains sequenced from a single sample in a study of OX40 agonist ivuxolimab in advanced cancers. Data came from immunoSEQ multiplex PCR; TCRdb stores just in-frame clones and leaves some out. The sample lists approximately 25,000 clones, 80% to 90% seen once, with 35% to 50% in the top ten. The sample in question was CD4+ or CD8+ T cells sorted from blood, obtained in a trial of the OX40 agonist ivuxolimab. Receptors originate from an adult with an advanced solid tumor such as melanoma, head and neck, liver or kidney cancer.

V gene TRBV27 combines with J gene TRBJ2-1; 7 bases fit TRBD2. Germline V gene lookup returns CDR1 MNHEY and CDR2 SMNVEV (reference sequence). The CDR3 is made up of 14 amino acids. V dropped 6 bases and J dropped 4; count of bases not matched to a gene: 6. CDR3 DNA sequence: TGTGCCAGCAGCCTAGCGGCCAAATACAATGAGCAGTTCTTC. Translating it yields CASSLAAKYNEQFF.

The rearrangement uses TRBV19 and TRBJ2-3, with D possibly TRBD1 on 6 matching bases. From germline, CDR1 is LNHDA and CDR2 SQIVND (reference sequence). The length of the CDR3 is 14 residues. Between the trimmed V and J ends, which lost 10 bases and 0 bases, there was a span of 14 bases. CDR3 sequence: CATTGSYSTDTQYF. Written as DNA, the CDR3 is TGTGCCACCACAGGGTCTTACAGCACAGATACGCAGTATTTT.

This clone occurred once. The V and J genes are TRBV27 and TRBJ2-7, with D unclear. The V end lost 5 bases, the J end lost 2 bases, and 7 bases lay between the germline ends. Looked up from germline, CDR1 is MNHEY and CDR2 is SMNVEV (reference sequence). CDR3 length: 12 amino acids. The CDR3 here is CASSGSPYEQYF. The CDR3 DNA reads TGTGCCAGCAGTGGATCCCCCTACGAGCAGTACTTC.

This sequence joins TRBV11-2 and TRBJ2-1, with D hard to call. The V and J ends lost 0 bases and 1 base respectively, with 10 bases between them. CDR1 and CDR2 (germline): SGHAT, FQNNGV. The CDR3 sequence is 16 residues long. The CDR3 spells CASSLESGTSYNEQFF. Written as DNA, the CDR3 is TGTGCCAGCAGCTTAGAGTCCGGAACTTCCTACAATGAGCAGTTCTTC.

The rearrangement joins TRBV7-9 to TRBJ2-5, with 12 bases identical to TRBD2. The J segment lost 5 bases and the V segment lost 4 bases, leaving 11 bases of the junction unmatched. Germline V gives CDR1 SEHNR, CDR2 FQNEAQ (reference sequence). This CDR3 is built from 17 residues. CDR3 sequence (DNA): TGTGCCAGCAGCTCAAGTACTAGCGGGGGGCCGGGGGAGACCCAGTACTTC. Translated, it gives CASSSSTSGGPGETQYF.

The rearrangement uses TRBV7-8 and TRBJ2-6; no reliable D call. The ends were cut back, 1 base at V and 0 bases at J, with 4 bases in the middle. CDR1 and CDR2 from the germline V gene are SGHVS and FQNEAQ. The CDR3 contains 15 residues. The DNA of the CDR3 is TGTGCCAGCAGCTTAGAGGACTCTGGGGCCAACGTCCTGACTTTC. Amino acid sequence: CASSLEDSGANVLTF.

In this sample, this clone turned up a few times. The chain combines TRBV19 with TRBJ1-5, with unresolved D. This CDR3 has 15 amino acids. From germline, CDR1 is LNHDA and CDR2 SQIVND (reference sequence). Trimming took 3 bases from V and 2 from J, leaving 11 bases between them. The CDR3 spells CASSIPEGGNQPQHF. In DNA form, the CDR3 reads TGTGCCAGTAGTATTCCGGAAGGTGGCAATCAGCCCCAGCATTTT. Based on the CDR3 plus reference TRBV19 and TRBJ1-5, the full variable domain is DGGITQSPKYLFRKEGQNVTLSCEQNLNHDAMYWYRQDPGQGLRLIYYSQIVNDFQKGDIAEGYSVSREKKESFPLTVTSAQKNPTAFYLCASSIPEGGNQPQHFGDGTRLSIL.

Only one count was recorded for this clone. The chain has TRBV6-1 and TRBJ2-7; 9 bases line up with TRBD1. Germline values: CDR1 MNHNS, CDR2 SASEGT. CDR3 length: 13 residues. J was trimmed by 5 bases and V by 7 bases; bases with no gene match: 6. CDR3 sequence: CASTGTGWNEQYF. In nucleotides, the CDR3 is TGTGCCAGCACCGGGACAGGGTGGAACGAGCAGTACTTC.

This chain links TRBV6-1 with TRBJ1-5; 10 positions agree with TRBD1. V lost 1 base, J lost 6 bases, and 3 bases stayed unmatched. Germline V gene sequence: CDR1 MNHNS, CDR2 SASEGT. CDR3 length: 15 amino acids. Written as DNA, the CDR3 is TGTGCCAGCAGTGAAGGAGACAGGGGGCCTCAGCCCCAGCATTTT. Its protein product is CASSEGDRGPQPQHF.

CDR3 coding DNA: TGTGCCAGCAGACCAGGGTCTAGCGGGGATCTAGATGAGCAGTTCTTC. This gives the protein CASRPGSSGDLDEQFF. The chain uses TRBV9 and TRBJ2-1, with TRBD2 identical over 9 bases. With 5 bases clipped from V and 8 bases from J, the junction kept 14 bases outside the gene matches. The CDR3 extends over 16 amino acids. The germline V gene has CDR1 SGDLS and CDR2 YYNGEE.

V and J are TRBV28 and TRBJ2-5; TRBD2 matches 8 bases. CDR1 is MDHEN and CDR2 is SYDVKM in the germline V gene. This CDR3 contains 15 residues. The V gene end was trimmed by 2 bases and the J gene end by 4 bases; junction bases not matched to a gene: 6. In DNA, the CDR3 is TGTGCCAGCAGTTTAACTAGCGGAGCCCCAGAGACCCAGTACTTC. Residues: CASSLTSGAPETQYF.

V is TRBV7-9 and J is TRBJ2-1; D gene ambiguous. The CDR3 totals 14 residues. Trimming took 3 bases from V and 0 from J, leaving 6 bases between them. From germline, CDR1 is SEHNR and CDR2 FQNEAQ (reference sequence). The DNA of the CDR3 is TGTGCCAGCAGCTTCCTAAACTCCTACAATGAGCAGTTCTTC. Encoded protein: CASSFLNSYNEQFF.

This chain uses TRBV10-1 with TRBJ2-3; possible D gene TRBD2, 7 bases. Per germline, CDR1 WNHNN and CDR2 SYGVQD (reference sequence). V lost 3 bases to trimming and J lost 1 base, with 11 bases between them. The CDR3 is 15 residues long. The CDR3, as DNA: TGCGCCAGCAGTGATCGGCGGGGGCGCACAGATACGCAGTATTTT. Translating it yields CASSDRRGRTDTQYF.

The chain uses TRBV5-1 and TRBJ2-7; TRBD1 might be the D (5 bases). Trimming stripped 4 bases from V and 3 bases from J, with 14 bases between. In germline, CDR1 is SGHRS, CDR2 YFSETQ. The CDR3 covers 14 residues. The CDR3 DNA sequence: TGCGCCAGCAGCGTAGTAGGGGAAAACTACGAGCAGTACTTC. It encodes CASSVVGENYEQYF.

V and J are TRBV19 and TRBJ2-1, with D possibly TRBD1 on 5 matching bases. With 3 bases removed from V and 10 bases from J, the gap between germline ends came to 10 bases. Germline lookup yields CDR1 LNHDA and CDR2 SQIVND (reference sequence). CDR3 length: 12 amino acids. The CDR3 nucleotides are TGTGCCAGTAGTATGGGGCTGGGGGAGCAGTTCTTC. Translated: CASSMGLGEQFF.